Listed here are 22 T cell receptor beta chains from one sample, sequenced in a study of T cell responses to AZD1222 COVID-19 vaccine. Generated by immunoSEQ multiplex PCR, the TCRdb table keeps only in-frame clones and is missing some. Among 160,000 or so clones listed, about nine tenths were seen once. Sequenced here: peripheral blood, sampled on day 0 of AZD1222 vaccination. These receptors all stem from an adult in good health.

This chain connects TRBV19 to TRBJ1-4, with D unresolved. V was cut by 3 bases and J by 7 bases, with 21 bases left in between. CDR1 and CDR2 (germline): LNHDA, SQIVND (reference sequence). CDR3 size: 17 residues. The CDR3 region is CASSIIGLGFYSEKLFF. The CDR3 DNA is TGTGCCAGTAGTATCATCGGGTTGGGGTTCTACAGTGAAAAACTGTTTTTT.

This chain links TRBV19 with TRBJ2-4, with a possible D match to TRBD1 (6 bases). V was clipped by 5 bases and J by 11 bases, with 19 bases between them. This CDR3 has 14 amino acids. Per germline, CDR1 LNHDA and CDR2 SQIVND (reference sequence). The CDR3 DNA follows: TGTGCCAGTAGTTCACGGACAGATCTCCGGCTTCAGTACTTC. Its translation: CASSSRTDLRLQYF.

The sample holds one count of this clone. This chain joins TRBV10-3 and TRBJ1-2; tentative D call: TRBD1 (5 bases). Germline V gene sequence: CDR1 ENHRY, CDR2 SYGVKD. Between the trimmed V and J ends, which lost 11 bases and 0 bases, there was a span of 25 bases. This CDR3 is built from 17 residues. The CDR3 region has the DNA TGTGCCTCCCAGGGAGCCGGGACCAAAAATACTAACTATGGCTACACCTTC. Translating gives CASQGAGTKNTNYGYTF.

The chain joins TRBV5-1 to TRBJ2-7; D could derive from TRBD1 or TRBD2 (5 bases each). The V gene's germline CDR1 is SGHRS and CDR2 YFSETQ. V was cut by 0 bases and J by 2 bases, with 12 bases left in between. The CDR3 runs 15 residues. The CDR3 region is CASSLEGTYAYEQYF. The CDR3 coding sequence is TGCGCCAGCAGCTTGGAAGGGACCTACGCCTACGAGCAGTACTTC.

This clone was observed a handful of times. The chain couples TRBV2 to TRBJ2-2, with TRBD2 matching over 9 bases. The germline CDR1 and CDR2 sequences are SNHLY and FYNNEI. The CDR3 has 17 residues. The ends lost 3 bases at V and 2 bases at J; junction bases unmatched: 7. The CDR3 reads CASSEFGGRVNTGELFF. In nucleotides, the CDR3 is TGTGCCAGCAGTGAGTTTGGCGGGAGGGTCAACACCGGGGAGCTGTTTTTT.

The chain is built from TRBV9 and TRBJ1-2; TRBD1 might be the D (6 bases). Germline lookup yields CDR1 SGDLS and CDR2 YYNGEE. V was cut by 1 base and J by 6 bases, with 7 bases left in between. The CDR3 totals 12 residues. In DNA, the CDR3 is TGTGCCAGCAGCGTATCAGGGGATGGCTACACCTTC. Translation: CASSVSGDGYTF.

With regard to this clone: In the same sample, other DNA sequences code for this CDR3. V is TRBV7-2 and J is TRBJ1-2, with D maybe TRBD1 (5 bases). The CDR3 consists of 14 residues. The germline gives CDR1 SGHTA, CDR2 FQGNSA. Deletions cut 1 base from V and 2 bases from J, with 8 bases between. CDR3 residues: CASSLGGGNYGYTF. The DNA for the CDR3 is TGTGCCAGCAGCTTAGGGGGCGGAAACTATGGCTACACCTTC.

This chain uses TRBV20-1 with TRBJ2-7; 7 bases line up with TRBD1. The CDR3 length is 13 residues. Germline CDR1 DFQATT, CDR2 SNEGSKA (reference sequence). The junction had 6 bases not matched to a gene; V was cut back by 3 bases and J by 4 bases. In nucleotides, the CDR3 is TGCAGTGCTAGTAGAGGGGGCGGATACGAGCAGTACTTC. The encoded protein is CSASRGGGYEQYF.

The rearrangement links TRBV9 to TRBJ2-1; perhaps TRBD2 as D (5 bases). Germline CDR1 and CDR2: SGDLS and YYNGEE. Trimming removed 5 bases at V and 6 bases at J, with 12 bases between. The CDR3 runs 13 residues. DNA for the CDR3: TGTGCCAGCAGGCCGGGATCGGGCAATGAGCAGTTCTTC. Translation gives CASRPGSGNEQFF.

V is TRBV19 and J is TRBJ1-6; 7 bases line up with TRBD1. Germline V gene data show CDR1 as LNHDA and CDR2 as SQIVND (reference sequence). The CDR3 totals 14 residues. J gave up 6 bases and V 3 bases, and 2 bases lay outside the gene matches. In nucleotides, the CDR3 is TGTGCCAGTAGTATCGGGACAGTTAATTCACCCCTCCACTTT. Its translation is CASSIGTVNSPLHF. The variable domain in full, with the rest retrieved from reference TRBV19 and TRBJ1-6, is DGGITQSPKYLFRKEGQNVTLSCEQNLNHDAMYWYRQDPGQGLRLIYYSQIVNDFQKGDIAEGYSVSREKKESFPLTVTSAQKNPTAFYLCASSIGTVNSPLHFGNGTRLTVT.

The count of this clone is one. This rearrangement joins TRBV4-1 to TRBJ2-1, with D unresolved. In germline, CDR1 is MGHRA, CDR2 YSYEKL. Deletions cut 2 bases from V and 2 bases from J, with 10 bases between. CDR3 length: 15 amino acids. CDR3 nucleotide sequence: TGCGCCAGCAGCCAAACCGTCGATCCCTACAATGAGCAGTTCTTC. Its translation: CASSQTVDPYNEQFF.

The chain employs TRBV9 and TRBJ2-1; 10 bases fit TRBD2. CDR1 and CDR2 from the germline V gene are SGDLS and YYNGEE. CDR3 length equals 16 residues. The ends lost 4 bases at V and 5 bases at J; junction bases unmatched: 9. The DNA for the CDR3 is TGTGCCAGCAGCCCGGGGGGGACTAGCGTAAACAATGAGCAGTTCTTC. It is translated as CASSPGGTSVNNEQFF. The full variable domain, completed using reference TRBV9 and TRBJ2-1, is DSGVTQTPKHLITATGQRVTLRCSPRSGDLSVYWYQQSLDQGLQFLIQYYNGEERAKGNILERFSAQQFPDLHSELNLSSLELGDSALYFCASSPGGTSVNNEQFFGPGTRLTVL.

This chain links TRBV5-4 with TRBJ2-3; D is perhaps TRBD1 or TRBD2 (5 bases each). The CDR3 has 17 amino acids. V was clipped by 0 bases and J by 2 bases, with 16 bases between them. Germline assignment: CDR1 SGHNT and CDR2 YYREEE (reference sequence). CDR3 in DNA: TGTGCCAGCAGCTTGGATGTAACCGGGACCTCCACAGATACGCAGTATTTT. It is translated as CASSLDVTGTSTDTQYF.

The V gene is TRBV7-9, the J gene TRBJ1-5, with TRBD1 as a possible D gene (6 bases). V lost 5 bases and J lost 0, with 17 bases in between. The CDR3 is 17 residues long. Germline V gives CDR1 SEHNR, CDR2 FQNEAQ (reference sequence). The CDR3 loop reads CASSQGTGHISNQPQHF. The CDR3 DNA is TGTGCCAGCAGCCAGGGAACGGGACACATTAGCAATCAGCCCCAGCATTTT.

This clone was counted once. The V gene is TRBV24-1, the J gene TRBJ2-2, with 9 bases identical to TRBD1. V shed 4 bases, J shed 4 bases, and the junction held 6 bases outside the gene matches. This CDR3 has 16 amino acids. Germline V gene sequence: CDR1 KGHDR, CDR2 SFDVKD. The CDR3 sequence is CATSDPGQGATGELFF. CDR3 DNA sequence: TGTGCCACCAGTGACCCGGGACAGGGAGCCACCGGGGAGCTGTTTTTT.

The chain joins TRBV5-4 to TRBJ2-3; 13 nucleotides align to TRBD2. The CDR3 totals 16 residues. The germline CDR1 and CDR2 sequences are SGHNT and YYREEE (reference sequence). V lost 6 bases and J lost 4; bases outside the gene matches: 8. CDR3 coding DNA: TGTGCCAGCACCAAACTAGCGGGAGGGCCGGCAGATACGCAGTATTTT. Translated: CASTKLAGGPADTQYF.

This clone was counted only a few times. The rearrangement uses TRBV6-5 and TRBJ1-5; tentative D call: TRBD1 (6 bases). Per the germline V gene, CDR1 is MNHEY and CDR2 is SVGAGI. Trimming pared 4 bases from V and 2 bases from J, leaving 12 bases between. This CDR3 region has 15 residues. The CDR3 region has the DNA TGTGCCAGCAGTTCCGGGGGGGCGGGCAATCAGCCCCAGCATTTT. It codes for CASSSGGAGNQPQHF.

The chain links TRBV9 to TRBJ1-1, with D possibly being TRBD1 (5 bases). The V gene lost 0 bases and the J gene lost 4 bases, with 13 bases spanning the gap. Germline V gene sequence: CDR1 SGDLS, CDR2 YYNGEE. The CDR3 totals 15 residues. This CDR3 reads CASSVAAGAGTEAFF. The CDR3 nucleotides read TGTGCCAGCAGCGTAGCCGCTGGGGCAGGCACTGAAGCTTTCTTT.

This chain joins TRBV4-1 and TRBJ1-5; unclear D gene. This CDR3 has 16 amino acids. Germline-derived CDR1 and CDR2 are MGHRA and YSYEKL. The V end lost 0 bases, the J end lost 0 bases, and 9 bases lay between the germline ends. CDR3: CASSQDRGVSNQPQHF. The CDR3 DNA sequence: TGCGCCAGCAGCCAAGATCGGGGTGTTAGCAATCAGCCCCAGCATTTT.

The chain couples TRBV25-1 to TRBJ2-5; 12 nucleotides agree with TRBD2. J gave up 4 bases and V 6 bases, and 3 bases lay outside the gene matches. Germline CDR1 is MGHDK and CDR2 is SYGVNS. The CDR3 covers 14 residues. CDR3 sequence reads: CASRLAGGGETQYF. The CDR3 nucleotides are TGTGCCAGCAGACTAGCGGGAGGAGGAGAGACCCAGTACTTC.

The rearrangement links TRBV7-9 to TRBJ1-4; D gene uncertain. This CDR3 is 15 amino acids long. Trimming pared 4 bases from V and 3 bases from J, leaving 12 bases between. Looked up from germline, CDR1 is SEHNR and CDR2 is FQNEAQ (reference sequence). The CDR3 DNA reads TGTGCCAGCAGCTCCCTGGGGAACCCTAATGAAAAACTGTTTTTT. It codes for CASSSLGNPNEKLFF.

The chain joins TRBV6-5 to TRBJ2-1; D is perhaps TRBD1 (6 bases). The CDR3 runs 15 residues. With 5 bases removed from V and 4 bases from J, the gap between germline ends came to 15 bases. Germline V gives CDR1 MNHEY, CDR2 SVGAGI. The CDR3, as DNA: TGTGCCAGCAGTCAGACAGGTCTTACGTACAATGAGCAGTTCTTC. It yields the protein CASSQTGLTYNEQFF.